This T cell receptor beta chain was retrieved from a study of T cell repertoires in cytomegalovirus infection. Regarding the study as a whole: CMV-specific HLA-C-restricted TCR beta clonotypes dominated the ex vivo response. Accumulated public TCR beta family frequency recognized individuals carrying CMV together with the relevant HLA.

In its sample, this clonotype was seen a few times. Its target is not known. TCRdb ran MiXCR on the reads and lists one entry per CDR3 protein. The data hold approximately 150,000 distinct CDR3 sequences, with 5.5% to 7% observed a single time. Per the germline V gene, CDR1 is SGHDT and CDR2 is YYEEEE. The CDR3 extends over 14 amino acids. V shed 1 base and J shed 2 bases, with 6 bases lying between them. Source material: PBMCs. The sequence was obtained from a human donor in good health (CMV status not recorded). Some clones in this sample may be carry-over from other donors' samples. The V and J genes are TRBV5-6 and TRBJ2-2; the D is unclear. CDR3 residues: CASSLFRNTGELFF. Written as DNA, the CDR3 is TGTGCCAGCAGCTTGTTCCGAAACACCGGGGAGCTGTTTTTT.